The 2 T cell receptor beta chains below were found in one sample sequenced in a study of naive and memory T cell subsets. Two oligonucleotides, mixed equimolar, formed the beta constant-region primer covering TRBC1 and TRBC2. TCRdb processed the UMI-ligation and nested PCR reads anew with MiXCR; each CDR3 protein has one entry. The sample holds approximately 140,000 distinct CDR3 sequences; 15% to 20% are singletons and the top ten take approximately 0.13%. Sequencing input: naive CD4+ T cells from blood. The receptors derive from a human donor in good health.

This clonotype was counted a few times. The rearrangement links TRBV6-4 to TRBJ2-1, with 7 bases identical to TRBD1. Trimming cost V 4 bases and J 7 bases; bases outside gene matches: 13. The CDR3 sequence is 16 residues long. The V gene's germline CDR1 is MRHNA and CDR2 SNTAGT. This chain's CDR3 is CASSALTGALRNEQFF. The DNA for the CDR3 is TGTGCCAGCAGTGCCCTAACAGGGGCCCTGAGAAATGAGCAGTTCTTC.

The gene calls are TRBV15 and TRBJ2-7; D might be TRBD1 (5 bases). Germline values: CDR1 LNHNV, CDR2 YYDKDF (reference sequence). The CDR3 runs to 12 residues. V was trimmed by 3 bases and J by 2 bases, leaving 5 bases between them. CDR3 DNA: TGTGCCACCAGCAGGGACACCTACGAGCAGTACTTC. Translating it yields CATSRDTYEQYF.